The sequence of this T cell receptor (beta chain) was determined in a study of T cell repertoires in aging, cancer and after chemotherapy (dated by TCRdb to the late 2010s). Looking at the study overall: Donors spanned six age groups from 30 or younger to 70 or older, with at least three individuals per group. In the solid tumor group, the paired samples taken before and after chemotherapy came from patients with brain tumors (glioblastoma) who were receiving therapy based on temozolomide. The full dataset contained roughly 8.8 million TCR reads. Peripheral blood TCR beta repertoires from healthy donors and cancer patients were profiled to examine immunoaging and T cell reconstitution after chemotherapy. Alongside 95 healthy donors serving as a reference group, the cohort included some 220 cancer patients, of whom roughly 91 had hematological cancers and about 130 had solid cancers.

Rearranged TRB sequences spanning V, D and J segments were amplified in a multiplex touch-down PCR with a mixed TRB-A/B primer pool. Two consecutive PCR reactions with Phusion HS II polymerase added Illumina adapters and sample indices to the amplicons. After gel purification with the NucleoSpin Gel and PCR Clean-up kit, the amplicons were checked using Qubit and an Agilent 2100 Bioanalyzer. Sequencing of libraries was carried out on an Illumina MiSeq in 600-cycle, single-indexed, paired-end runs. For the original study's pipeline: TRB sequences were processed with MiXCR versions 2.12 and 3.0.5. Each unique CDR3 nucleotide sequence counted as one clone, and only productive sequences with at least two reads were retained. Shannon diversity, evenness, clonality (one minus evenness), and alpha-parameterized diversity profiles from alpha 0 to 5 were included as repertoire metrics. The IGoR algorithm was used to compute generation probabilities of clones in paired pre- and post-chemotherapy samples. The public reads were reanalyzed by TCRdb: fastp trimming at Q25, MiXCR alignment, in-frame beta chains only. Entries that share a CDR3 protein sequence are merged under the most common genes and DNA. Here the V and J calls rest on TCRdb's processing, not on the authors' analysis. The sample contains roughly 3,100 distinct CDR3 sequences, under 30% of them found a single time. About three fifths of the sample is in the top ten clones.

Instead of sorted cells or RNA, genomic DNA extracted from peripheral blood served as the source for amplifying TCR beta rearrangements. The germline V end is reduced by 2 bases and the J end by 4 bases; junction bases left unmatched: 5. The CDR3 goes from the cysteine to the phenylalanine over 16 residues. Kept here is only the CDR3 DNA, which spans 48 bases and is read in frame from base 1. CDR1 and CDR2, looked up from the germline V gene, are KGHSH and LQKENI. What the study reported, not specific to this receptor: Untreated patients with hematological or solid cancers showed significantly lower blood TCR diversity and higher clonality than age-matched healthy donors. In healthy donors, the decline in TCR diversity with age was mainly due to loss of richness, whereas in cancer patients loss of evenness also played a role. In both cancer cohorts, the median generation probability rose over the chemotherapy interval, which suggests that the repertoire was reconstituted through rebound thymic output. According to the authors, the repertoire data do not allow conclusions to be drawn about immunological memory after chemotherapy.

This clonotype is regarded as medium-sized (0.01 to 0.1%). No antigen is known for it. Base qualities were left out, and no much larger clone turns up one base away. This sequence originates from a human donor with a solid tumor. The chain joins TRBV18 to TRBJ2-3, with 11 bases matching TRBD2. The sequencing input was blood. At the DNA level, the sequence is TGTGCCAGCTCACCAGCTAGCGGGGGGCCAGCAGATACGCAGTATTTT. Its amino acids are CASSPASGGPADTQYF.